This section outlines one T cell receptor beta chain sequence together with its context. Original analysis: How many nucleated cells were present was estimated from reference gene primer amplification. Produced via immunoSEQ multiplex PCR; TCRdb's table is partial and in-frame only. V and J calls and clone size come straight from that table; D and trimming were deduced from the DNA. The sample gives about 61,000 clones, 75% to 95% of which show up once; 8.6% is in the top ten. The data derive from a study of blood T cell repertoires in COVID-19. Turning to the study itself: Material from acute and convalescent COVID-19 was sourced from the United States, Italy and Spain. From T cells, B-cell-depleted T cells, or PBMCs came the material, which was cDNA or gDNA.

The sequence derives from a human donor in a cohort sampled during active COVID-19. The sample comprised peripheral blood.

CDR3 sequence (DNA): TGCAGCGTTACACCATCACCGGGACAGGGGGCGCGGAGCTATGGCTACACCTTC. Translating gives CSVTPSPGQGARSYGYTF. This sequence joins TRBV29-1 and TRBJ1-2, with 12 positions matching TRBD1. The CDR3 consists of 18 residues. V trimming: 5 bases; J trimming: 4 bases; junction bases outside the gene matches: 17. The germline CDR1 and CDR2 sequences are SQVTM and ANQGSEA. The variable domain in full, completed from reference TRBV29-1 and TRBJ1-2, reads SAVISQKPSRDICQRGTSLTIQCQVDSQVTMMFWYRQQPGQSLTLIATANQGSEATYESGFVIDKFPISRPNLTFSTLTVSNMSPEDSSIYLCSVTPSPGQGARSYGYTFGSGTRLTVV.